This TCR beta chain appears in the sequencing data of a study of blood T cell repertoires in COVID-19. The overall study: PBMCs, B-cell-depleted T cells, or T cells were the source of the cDNA or gDNA that made up the material.

Authors' data handling: Cell counts per sample came from amplifying reference gene primers. Only in-frame clones appear in the TCRdb table, and some are missing; sequencing was by immunoSEQ multiplex PCR. That table is the source of V, J and clone size, and D and trimming were worked out from the DNA. This sample has approximately 440,000 clones, with about 87% found just once. J gave up 4 bases and V 3 bases, and 4 bases lay outside the gene matches. CDR1 WNHNN and CDR2 SYGVQD come from the germline V gene (reference sequence). CDR3 size: 16 residues. A Seattle source enrolled patients during active infection and followed them longitudinally.

The clonotype was recovered from a woman aged 45-65 years with COVID-19, enrolled during active disease. Sequenced: peripheral blood. The chain employs TRBV10-1 and TRBJ2-1, with 12 bases that match TRBD2. The CDR3 protein is CASSELTSGGYNEQFF. CDR3 nucleotides: TGCGCCAGCAGTGAATTGACTAGCGGGGGTTACAATGAGCAGTTCTTC.